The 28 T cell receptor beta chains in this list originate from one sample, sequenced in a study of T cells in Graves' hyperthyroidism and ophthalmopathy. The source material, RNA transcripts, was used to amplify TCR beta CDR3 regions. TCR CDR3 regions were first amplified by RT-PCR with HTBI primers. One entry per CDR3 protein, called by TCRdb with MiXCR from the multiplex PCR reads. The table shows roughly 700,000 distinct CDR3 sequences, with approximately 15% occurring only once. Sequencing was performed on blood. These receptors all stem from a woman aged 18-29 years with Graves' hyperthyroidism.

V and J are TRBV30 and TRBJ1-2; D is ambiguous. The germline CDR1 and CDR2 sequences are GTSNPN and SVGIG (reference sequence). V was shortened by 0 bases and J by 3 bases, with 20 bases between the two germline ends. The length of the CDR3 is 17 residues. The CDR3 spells CAWSVLSTGLGHYGYTF. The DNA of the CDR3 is TGTGCCTGGAGTGTACTCTCGACCGGGCTAGGCCACTATGGCTACACCTTC.

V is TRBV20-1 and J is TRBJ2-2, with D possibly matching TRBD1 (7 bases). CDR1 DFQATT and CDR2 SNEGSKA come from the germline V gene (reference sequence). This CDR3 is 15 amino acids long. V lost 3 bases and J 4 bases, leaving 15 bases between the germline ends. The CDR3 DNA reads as TGCAGTGCTAGGGCGGGACAGTCTTTCACCGGGGAGCTGTTTTTT. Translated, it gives CSARAGQSFTGELFF.

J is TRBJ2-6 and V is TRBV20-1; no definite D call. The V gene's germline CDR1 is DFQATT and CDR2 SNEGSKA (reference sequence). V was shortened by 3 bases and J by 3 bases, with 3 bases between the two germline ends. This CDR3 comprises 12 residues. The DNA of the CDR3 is TGCAGTGCTAGGGATGGGGCCAACGTCCTGACTTTC. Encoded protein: CSARDGANVLTF.

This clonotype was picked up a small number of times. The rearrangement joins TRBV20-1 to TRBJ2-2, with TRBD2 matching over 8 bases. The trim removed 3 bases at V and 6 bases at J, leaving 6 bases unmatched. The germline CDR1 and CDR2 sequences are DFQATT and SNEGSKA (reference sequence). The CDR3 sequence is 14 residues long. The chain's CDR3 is CSARERELAGELFF. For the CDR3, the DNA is TGCAGTGCTAGGGAGCGGGAGCTCGCCGGGGAGCTGTTTTTT.

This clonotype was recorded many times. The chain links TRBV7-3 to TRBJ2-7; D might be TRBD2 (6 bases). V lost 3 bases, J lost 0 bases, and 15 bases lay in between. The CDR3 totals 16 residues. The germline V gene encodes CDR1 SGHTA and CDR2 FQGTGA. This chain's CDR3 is CASSLGGAESSYEQYF. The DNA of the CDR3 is TGTGCCAGCAGCTTGGGGGGAGCGGAGAGCTCCTACGAGCAGTACTTC.

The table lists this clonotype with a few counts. This chain's CDR3 is CASSQRGGVVGLQYF. CDR3 in DNA: TGCGCCAGCAGCCAAAGAGGAGGAGTGGTGGGACTGCAGTATTTT. J is TRBJ2-3 and V is TRBV4-3, with D possibly matching TRBD2 (6 bases). Germline V lookup: CDR1 LGHNA, CDR2 YSLEER. The V gene lost 2 bases and the J gene lost 11 bases, with 20 bases spanning the gap. The CDR3 contains 15 residues.

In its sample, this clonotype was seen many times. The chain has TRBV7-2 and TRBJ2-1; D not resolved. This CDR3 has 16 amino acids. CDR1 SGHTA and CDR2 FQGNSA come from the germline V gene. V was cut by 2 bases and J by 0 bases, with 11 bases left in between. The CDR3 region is CASSLSSLSSYNEQFF. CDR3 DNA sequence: TGTGCCAGCAGCTTATCCTCCTTGAGCTCCTACAATGAGCAGTTCTTC.

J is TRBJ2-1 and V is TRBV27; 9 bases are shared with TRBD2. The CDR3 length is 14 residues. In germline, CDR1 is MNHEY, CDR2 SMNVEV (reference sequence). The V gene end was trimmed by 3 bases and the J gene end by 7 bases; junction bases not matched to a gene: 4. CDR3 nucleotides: TGTGCCAGCAGTTTTTTTAGCGGGAGAAATGAGCAGTTCTTC. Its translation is CASSFFSGRNEQFF.

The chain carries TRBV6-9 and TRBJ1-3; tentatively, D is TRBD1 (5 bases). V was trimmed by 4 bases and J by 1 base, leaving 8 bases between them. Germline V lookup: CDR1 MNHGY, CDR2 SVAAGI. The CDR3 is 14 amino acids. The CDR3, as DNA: TGTGCCAGCAGTTTTTCAGGGTCTGGAAACACCATATATTTT. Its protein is CASSFSGSGNTIYF.

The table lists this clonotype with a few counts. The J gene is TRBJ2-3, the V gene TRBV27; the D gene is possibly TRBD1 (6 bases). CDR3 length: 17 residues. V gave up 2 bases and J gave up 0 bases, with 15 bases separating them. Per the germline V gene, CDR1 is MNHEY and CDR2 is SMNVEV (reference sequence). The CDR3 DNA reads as TGTGCCAGCAGTTTAGAGGGGGTGGCGTCTAGCACAGATACGCAGTATTTT. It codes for CASSLEGVASSTDTQYF.

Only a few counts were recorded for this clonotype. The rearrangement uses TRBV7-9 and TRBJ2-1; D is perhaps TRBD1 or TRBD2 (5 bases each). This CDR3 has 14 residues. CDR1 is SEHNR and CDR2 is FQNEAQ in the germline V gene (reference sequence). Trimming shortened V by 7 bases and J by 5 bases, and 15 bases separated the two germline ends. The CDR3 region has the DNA TGTGCCAGCACCTGGGTGGGGGACGACAATGAGCAGTTCTTC. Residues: CASTWVGDDNEQFF.

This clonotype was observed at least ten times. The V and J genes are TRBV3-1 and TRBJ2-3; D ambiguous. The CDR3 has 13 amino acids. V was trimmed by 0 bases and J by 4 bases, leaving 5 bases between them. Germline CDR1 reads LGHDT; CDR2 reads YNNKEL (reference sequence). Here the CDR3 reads CASSQDFPDTQYF. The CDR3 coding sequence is TGTGCCAGCAGCCAAGATTTCCCAGATACGCAGTATTTT.

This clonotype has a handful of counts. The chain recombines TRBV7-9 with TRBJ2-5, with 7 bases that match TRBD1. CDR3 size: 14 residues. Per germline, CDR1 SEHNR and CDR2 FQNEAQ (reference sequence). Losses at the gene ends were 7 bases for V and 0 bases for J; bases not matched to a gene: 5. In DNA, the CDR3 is TGTGCCAGCAACCTAGGACAGGACCAAGAGACCCAGTACTTC. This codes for CASNLGQDQETQYF.

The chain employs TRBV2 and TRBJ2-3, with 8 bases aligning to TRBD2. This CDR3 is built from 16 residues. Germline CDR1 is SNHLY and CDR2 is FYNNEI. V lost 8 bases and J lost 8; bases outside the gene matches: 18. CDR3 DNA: TGTGCCAGCCTTCCGAGCGGGAGTGGGGTCGAAGGTACGCAGTATTTT. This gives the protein CASLPSGSGVEGTQYF.

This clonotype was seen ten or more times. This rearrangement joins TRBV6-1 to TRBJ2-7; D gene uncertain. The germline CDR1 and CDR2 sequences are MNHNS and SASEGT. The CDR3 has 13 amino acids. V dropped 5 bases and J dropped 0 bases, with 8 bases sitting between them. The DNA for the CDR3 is TGTGCCAGCAGTAGGACGGTCTCCTACGAGCAGTACTTC. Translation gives CASSRTVSYEQYF.

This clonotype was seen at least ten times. CDR3 residues: CASSVRALNNEQFF. Here the CDR3 DNA reads TGTGCCAGCAGTGTTAGGGCCCTAAACAATGAGCAGTTCTTC. J is TRBJ2-1 and V is TRBV2, with D unresolved. The CDR3 has 14 residues. Deletions cut 4 bases from V and 5 bases from J, with 12 bases between. CDR1 SNHLY and CDR2 FYNNEI come from the germline V gene.

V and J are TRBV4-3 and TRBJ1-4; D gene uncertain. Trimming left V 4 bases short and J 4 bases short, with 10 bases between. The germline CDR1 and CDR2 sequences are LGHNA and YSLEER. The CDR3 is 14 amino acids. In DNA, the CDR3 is TGCGCCAGCAGCCCTAACCGGGGTAATGAAAAACTGTTTTTT. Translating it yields CASSPNRGNEKLFF.

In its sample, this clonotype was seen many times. CDR3 in amino acids: CASSQGVEQYF. CDR3 in DNA: TGTGCCAGCAGCCAGGGGGTAGAGCAGTACTTC. The chain uses TRBV13 and TRBJ2-7, with 7 positions matching TRBD1. This CDR3 is 11 amino acids long. V lost 5 bases to trimming and J lost 7 bases; unmatched junction nucleotides: 2. CDR1 PRHDT and CDR2 FYEKMQ come from the germline V gene (reference sequence). The full variable domain, its missing parts supplied by reference TRBV13 and TRBJ2-7, is AAGVIQSPRHLIKEKRETATLKCYPIPRHDTVYWYQQGPGQDPQFLISFYEKMQSDKGSIPDRFSAQQFSDYHSELNMSSLELGDSALYFCASSQGVEQYFGPGTRLTVT.

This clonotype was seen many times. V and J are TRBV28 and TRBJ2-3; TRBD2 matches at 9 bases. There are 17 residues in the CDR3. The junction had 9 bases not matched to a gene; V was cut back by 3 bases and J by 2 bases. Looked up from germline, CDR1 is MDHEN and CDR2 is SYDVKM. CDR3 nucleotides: TGTGCCAGCAGTTTCGCCCTAGCGGGACCTAACACAGATACGCAGTATTTT. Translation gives CASSFALAGPNTDTQYF.

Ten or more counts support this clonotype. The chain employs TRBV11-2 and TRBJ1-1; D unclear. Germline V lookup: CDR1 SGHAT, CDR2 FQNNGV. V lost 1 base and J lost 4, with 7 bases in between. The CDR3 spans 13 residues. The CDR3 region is CASSLGPGTEAFF. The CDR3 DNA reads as TGTGCCAGCAGCTTAGGGCCAGGCACTGAAGCTTTCTTT.

The CDR3 spells CASGWGAETQYF. The CDR3 DNA sequence: TGTGCCAGCGGATGGGGCGCGGAGACCCAGTACTTC. V and J are TRBV6-2 or TRBV6-3 and TRBJ2-5, with D possibly matching TRBD1 (5 bases). Germline CDR1 MNHEY, CDR2 SVGEGT. V lost 8 bases, J lost 5 bases, and 12 bases lay in between. The CDR3 consists of 12 residues.

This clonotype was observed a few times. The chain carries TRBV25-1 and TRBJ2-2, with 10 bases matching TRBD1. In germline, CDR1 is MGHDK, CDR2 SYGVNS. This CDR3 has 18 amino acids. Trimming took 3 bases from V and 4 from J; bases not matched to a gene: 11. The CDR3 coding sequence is TGTGCCAGCAGTGACCCTCCGGGACAGGGGCGAGGCACCGGGGAGCTGTTTTTT. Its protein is CASSDPPGQGRGTGELFF.

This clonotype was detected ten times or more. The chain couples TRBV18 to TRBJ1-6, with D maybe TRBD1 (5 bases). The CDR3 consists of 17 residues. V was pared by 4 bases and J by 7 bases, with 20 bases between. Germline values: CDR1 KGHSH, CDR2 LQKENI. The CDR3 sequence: CASSHLPGTDQNSPLHF. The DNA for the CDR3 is TGTGCCAGCTCACACCTCCCCGGGACGGATCAGAATTCACCCCTCCACTTT. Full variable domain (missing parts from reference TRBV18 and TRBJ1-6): NAGVMQNPRHLVRRRGQEARLRCSPMKGHSHVYWYRQLPEEGLKFMVYLQKENIIDESGMPKERFSAEFPKEGPSILRIQQVVRGDSAAYFCASSHLPGTDQNSPLHFGNGTRLTVT.

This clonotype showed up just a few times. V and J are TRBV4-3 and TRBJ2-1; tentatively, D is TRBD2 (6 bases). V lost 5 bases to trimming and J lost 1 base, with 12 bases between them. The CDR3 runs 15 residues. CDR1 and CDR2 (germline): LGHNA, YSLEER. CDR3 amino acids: CASSAGRVSYNEQFF. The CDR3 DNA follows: TGCGCCAGCAGCGCGGGAAGGGTTTCCTACAATGAGCAGTTCTTC.

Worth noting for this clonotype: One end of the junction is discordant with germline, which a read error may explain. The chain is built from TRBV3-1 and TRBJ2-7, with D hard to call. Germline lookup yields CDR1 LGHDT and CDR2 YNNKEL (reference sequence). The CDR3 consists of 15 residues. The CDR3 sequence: CGSSQAWDRDGEQYF. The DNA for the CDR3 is TGTGGCAGCAGCCAAGCGTGGGATAGGGATGGCGAGCAGTACTTC.

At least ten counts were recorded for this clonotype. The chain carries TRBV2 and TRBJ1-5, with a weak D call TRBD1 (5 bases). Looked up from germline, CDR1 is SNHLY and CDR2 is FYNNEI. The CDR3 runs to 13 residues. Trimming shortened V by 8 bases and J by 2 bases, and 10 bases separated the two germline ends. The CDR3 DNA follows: TGTGCCAGCGCGGGGGACGGCAATCAGCCCCAGCATTTT. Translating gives CASAGDGNQPQHF. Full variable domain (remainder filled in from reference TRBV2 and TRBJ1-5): EPEVTQTPSHQVTQMGQEVILRCVPISNHLYFYWYRQILGQKVEFLVSFYNNEISEKSEIFDDQFSVERPDGSNFTLKIRSTKLEDSAMYFCASAGDGNQPQHFGDGTRLSIL.

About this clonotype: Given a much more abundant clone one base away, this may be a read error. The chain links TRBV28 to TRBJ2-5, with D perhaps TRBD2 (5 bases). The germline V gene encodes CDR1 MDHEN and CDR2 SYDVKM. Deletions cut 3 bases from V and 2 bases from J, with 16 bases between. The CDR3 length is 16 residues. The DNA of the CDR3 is TGTGCCAGCAGTTTTCGCCAACGAAAGCGGCAAGAGACCCAGTACTTC. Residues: CASSFRQRKRQETQYF.

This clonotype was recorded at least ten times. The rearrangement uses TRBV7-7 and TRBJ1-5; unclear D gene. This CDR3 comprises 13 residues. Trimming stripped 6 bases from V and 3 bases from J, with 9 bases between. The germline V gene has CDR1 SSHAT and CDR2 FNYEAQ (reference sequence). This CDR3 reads CASSLDFNQPQHF. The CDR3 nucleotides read TGTGCCAGCAGTTTGGACTTCAATCAGCCCCAGCATTTT.